The 25 T cell receptor beta chains below were found in one sample sequenced in a study of low-dose radiotherapy and immunotherapy resistance in tumors. First-strand cDNA used TRAV- and TRBV-specific primers, covering alpha and beta chains. The authors ran 15 to 20 PCR cycles to amplify TCRs with a constant-region primer and V-primer adapter. Each CDR3 protein is one row after TCRdb ran MiXCR on the reads. The sample includes more than 50,000 distinct CDR3 sequences, 23% of them seen just once. Time point here: after trial treatment. The treatment is: LDRT plus nivolumab, ipilimumab, low-dose cyclophosphamide and aspirin (RACIN trial). The material sequenced was PBMCs, taken after low-dose radiotherapy plus immunotherapy. These receptors originate from a male donor with prostate cancer.

This clonotype was picked up many times. In DNA form, the CDR3 reads TGCGCCAGCAGCTTGGCCGTGGTAGCGGGCGGCCTCGAGCAGTTCTTC. Translating it yields CASSLAVVAGGLEQFF. The V gene is TRBV5-1, the J gene TRBJ2-1; 7 bases fit TRBD2. The J segment lost 10 bases and the V segment lost 0 bases, leaving 13 bases of the junction unmatched. The CDR3 is 16 amino acids. Germline V gene lookup returns CDR1 SGHRS and CDR2 YFSETQ.

A few counts support this clonotype. The chain uses TRBV11-2 and TRBJ2-4, with D possibly matching TRBD1 (5 bases). This CDR3 is 16 amino acids long. V was pared by 2 bases and J by 1 base, with 12 bases between. The germline V gene has CDR1 SGHAT and CDR2 FQNNGV. CDR3 region: CASSLWQGNAKNIQYF. As DNA, the CDR3 is TGTGCCAGCAGCTTATGGCAGGGTAATGCCAAAAACATTCAGTACTTC. Full variable domain (missing parts from reference TRBV11-2 and TRBJ2-4): EAGVAQSPRYKIIEKRQSVAFWCNPISGHATLYWYQQILGQGPKLLIQFQNNGVVDDSQLPKDRFSAERLKGVDSTLKIQPAKLEDSAVYLCASSLWQGNAKNIQYFGAGTRLSVL.

This clonotype was detected many times. This rearrangement joins TRBV29-1 to TRBJ2-3, with D perhaps matching TRBD1 (5 bases). V lost 2 bases and J lost 1, with 7 bases in between. The CDR3 covers 13 residues. Per germline, CDR1 SQVTM and CDR2 ANQGSEA. The CDR3 DNA reads TGCAGCGTTGAATTACAGGGCACAGATACGCAGTATTTT. Protein sequence: CSVELQGTDTQYF.

To note about this clonotype: A far larger clone is just one base off, so this is likely a read error. The chain carries TRBV6-5 and TRBJ2-7; a possible D gene is TRBD1 (6 bases). There are 12 residues in the CDR3. Trimming pared 6 bases from V and 6 bases from J, leaving 12 bases between. Per germline, CDR1 MNHEY and CDR2 SVGAGI. CDR3 region: CASSLGAVEQYF. The CDR3 nucleotides read TGTGCCAGCAGCCTGGGGGCTGTCGAGCAGTACTTC.

As regards this clonotype: A far larger clone differs by one base, so this is likely a read error. The V call is TRBV12-3 or TRBV12-4, the J call TRBJ2-7, with 10 bases that match TRBD1. The CDR3 covers 14 residues. J was trimmed by 9 bases and V by 4 bases; bases with no gene match: 9. CDR3 in amino acids: CASSSSGGTGVQYF. CDR3 in DNA: TGTGCCAGCAGTTCCTCTGGGGGGACAGGGGTGCAGTACTTC.

This clonotype has ten or more counts. The chain is built from TRBV6-2 or TRBV6-3 and TRBJ2-1, with 12 bases identical to TRBD2. This CDR3 has 17 amino acids. Germline assignment: CDR1 MNHEY and CDR2 SVGEGT. The J segment lost 0 bases and the V segment lost 5 bases, leaving 5 bases of the junction unmatched. This chain's CDR3 is CASSNLAGGNSYNEQFF. The CDR3 coding sequence is TGTGCCAGCAGTAACCTAGCGGGGGGGAACTCCTACAATGAGCAGTTCTTC.

This clonotype was observed many times. The genes are TRBV6-2 or TRBV6-3 and TRBJ2-7, with TRBD1 matching 9 bases. This CDR3 region has 14 residues. Germline lookup yields CDR1 MNHEY and CDR2 SVGEGT. V shed 6 bases and J 5 bases; nucleotides not matched to a gene: 8. The CDR3 loop reads CASSPGTGLNEQYF. As DNA, the CDR3 is TGTGCCAGCAGCCCCGGGACAGGGTTAAACGAGCAGTACTTC.

This clonotype appeared many times. This chain links TRBV7-9 with TRBJ1-1, with D unresolved. Trimming stripped 1 base from V and 1 base from J, with 7 bases between. From germline, CDR1 is SEHNR and CDR2 FQNEAQ (reference sequence). This CDR3 region has 14 residues. The CDR3 sequence is CASSLVEGNTEAFF. The CDR3 DNA is TGTGCCAGCAGCTTAGTGGAGGGGAACACTGAAGCTTTCTTT.

Points on this clonotype: Since a far larger clone is one base different, this is likely a read error. CDR3 in DNA: TGTGCCAGCAGTTTATTGCGCCGGAGCTCCTACGAGCAGTTCTTC. Amino acids: CASSLLRRSSYEQFF. V and J are TRBV28 and TRBJ2-1; D gene uncertain. The germline V and J ends were trimmed by 1 base and 10 bases, with 17 bases remaining between them. Germline CDR1 is MDHEN and CDR2 is SYDVKM. The CDR3 runs to 15 residues.

This clonotype was recorded at least ten times. V and J are TRBV9 and TRBJ2-5; D could derive from TRBD1 or TRBD2 (6 bases each). V lost 3 bases, J lost 5 bases, and 14 bases lay in between. Germline V CDR1 and CDR2: SGDLS, YYNGEE. This CDR3 comprises 14 residues. This CDR3 is CASSGGGPGETQYF. The DNA of the CDR3 is TGTGCCAGCAGCGGTGGGGGGCCGGGGGAGACCCAGTACTTC.

This clonotype was observed at least ten times. The chain recombines TRBV12-3 or TRBV12-4 with TRBJ2-3, with TRBD2 matching 8 bases. The CDR3 loop spans 14 amino acids. Germline trimming cut 7 bases from V and 2 bases from J; bases unmatched to any gene: 5. The CDR3 reads CASKLAANTDTQYF. DNA for the CDR3: TGTGCCAGCAAACTAGCGGCGAACACAGATACGCAGTATTTT.

In this sample, this clonotype turned up many times. J is TRBJ2-5 and V is TRBV7-6, with D unresolved. CDR1 is SGHVS, CDR2 FNYEAQ, per germline. There are 11 residues in the CDR3. Trimming removed 4 bases at V and 3 bases at J, with 3 bases between. Written as DNA, the CDR3 is TGTGCCAGCAGCTCCGAAGAGACCCAGTACTTC. Amino acid sequence: CASSSEETQYF.

This clonotype has a count of ten or more. The chain carries TRBV13 and TRBJ2-1, with 7 bases aligning to TRBD2. Germline V lookup: CDR1 PRHDT, CDR2 FYEKMQ (reference sequence). The trim removed 7 bases at V and 2 bases at J, leaving 5 bases unmatched. This CDR3 has 14 amino acids. CDR3 nucleotide sequence: TGTGCCAGCACCGAGCGGGGACCCTACAATGAGCAGTTCTTC. Amino acid sequence: CASTERGPYNEQFF.

Concerning this clonotype: This is likely a read error, given that the CDR3 carries no conserved phenylalanine or tryptophan at its end. J is TRBJ2-5 and V is TRBV5-4; maybe TRBD2 (9 bases). Germline CDR1 and CDR2: SGHNT and YYREEE (reference sequence). This CDR3 region has 16 residues. V lost 4 bases, J lost 8 bases, and 24 bases lay in between. CDR3 DNA sequence: TGTGCCAGCAGCATGTCGAGTCTAGCGGGGACAGGAACCCAGTACCTC. This gives the protein CASSMSSLAGTGTQYL.

This clonotype was counted ten times or more. V usage is TRBV19 and J usage is TRBJ2-6; D may match TRBD1 or TRBD2 (5 bases each). Trimming pared 3 bases from V and 2 bases from J, leaving 11 bases between. The germline gives CDR1 LNHDA, CDR2 SQIVND (reference sequence). CDR3 length: 16 residues. The CDR3 protein is CASSISGATGANVLTF. The DNA of the CDR3 is TGTGCCAGTAGTATCTCCGGGGCCACTGGGGCCAACGTCCTGACTTTC.

To note about this clonotype: This likely came from a read error, as a far larger clone is one base away. The J gene is TRBJ2-3, the V gene TRBV7-2, with D possibly being TRBD2 (5 bases). The CDR3 is 17 amino acids. V lost 4 bases to trimming and J lost 6 bases, with 23 bases between them. CDR1 and CDR2 (germline): SGHTA, FQGNSA. The chain's CDR3 is CASSSLPASEGSDTQYF. The DNA for the CDR3 is TGTGCCAGCAGCTCCTTGCCTGCCAGCGAGGGAAGCGATACGCAGTATTTT.

The chain couples TRBV7-9 to TRBJ2-5; TRBD1 might be the D (5 bases). Between the trimmed V and J ends, which lost 2 bases and 1 base, there was a span of 8 bases. Germline CDR1 SEHNR, CDR2 FQNEAQ (reference sequence). There are 14 residues in the CDR3. The CDR3 sequence is CASSLSGLQETQYF. The DNA of the CDR3 is TGTGCCAGCAGCTTATCAGGGCTCCAAGAGACCCAGTACTTC.

The chain joins TRBV7-9 to TRBJ2-7; D remains unclear. Germline V gives CDR1 SEHNR, CDR2 FQNEAQ (reference sequence). V shed 1 base and J shed 6 bases, with 10 bases lying between them. This CDR3 comprises 13 residues. The CDR3 coding sequence is TGTGCCAGCAGCTTAGTTGAGGTTGGCGAGCAGTACTTC. Amino acid sequence: CASSLVEVGEQYF.

Ten or more counts support this clonotype. The chain links TRBV27 to TRBJ2-3, with 9 positions matching TRBD1. Unmatched junction bases numbered 7, after V lost 7 bases and J lost 5 bases. The CDR3 has 14 amino acids. CDR1 and CDR2 from the germline V gene are MNHEY and SMNVEV (reference sequence). CDR3 amino acids: CASIPGTGRDTQYF. CDR3 DNA: TGTGCCAGCATTCCCGGGACAGGGAGAGATACGCAGTATTTT.

In this sample, this clonotype turned up many times. J is TRBJ2-3 and V is TRBV12-3 or TRBV12-4; D assignment may be TRBD1 or TRBD2 (6 bases each). This CDR3 region has 17 residues. V lost 7 bases to trimming and J lost 2 bases, with 22 bases between them. This CDR3 is CASTLGAGPLHTDTQYF. The CDR3 coding sequence is TGTGCCAGCACCCTGGGGGCGGGACCCCTACACACAGATACGCAGTATTTT.

This clonotype was picked up many times. This chain links TRBV29-1 with TRBJ2-3; 8 positions match TRBD1. V lost 4 bases to trimming and J lost 2 bases; unmatched junction nucleotides: 5. The CDR3 runs to 14 residues. Germline CDR1 reads SQVTM; CDR2 reads ANQGSEA. This CDR3 is CSVGTGQHTDTQYF. CDR3 nucleotides: TGCAGCGTTGGGACAGGGCAACACACAGATACGCAGTATTTT.

Notes on this clonotype: A read error is the likely source, as a far larger clone sits one nucleotide away. The rearrangement links TRBV6-8 to TRBJ2-1; no reliable D call. Germline CDR1 reads MNHGY; CDR2 reads SAAAGT. Trimming took 7 bases from V and 10 from J, leaving 14 bases between them. The CDR3 consists of 12 residues. The CDR3 loop is CASKDRSYEQFF. The CDR3 bases are TGTGCCAGCAAAGACCGTTCCTACGAGCAGTTCTTC.

This clonotype came up many times. J is TRBJ2-7 and V is TRBV10-2, with TRBD2 identical over 7 bases. The germline gives CDR1 WSHSY, CDR2 SAAADI. The trim removed 2 bases at V and 6 bases at J, leaving 13 bases unmatched. This CDR3 has 16 amino acids. The CDR3 nucleotides are TGCGCCAGCAGTGAGAGGCTAGCGGTGAGCCTAGGCGAGCAGTACTTC. Its protein product is CASSERLAVSLGEQYF.

Note on this clonotype: Only one base separates this from a far larger clonotype, so it likely reflects a read error. This chain joins TRBV5-8 and TRBJ1-1, with D tentatively TRBD1 (6 bases). The ends were cut back, 4 bases at V and 10 bases at J, with 23 bases in the middle. Germline CDR1 SGHTS, CDR2 YDEGEE. The CDR3 runs 15 residues. The CDR3: CASSQDRPHLGGAFF. As DNA, the CDR3 is TGTGCCAGCAGCCAAGACAGGCCCCACCTTGGAGGAGCTTTCTTT.

Many counts were recorded for this clonotype. The chain recombines TRBV27 with TRBJ1-6, with D unclear. The CDR3 loop spans 16 amino acids. Germline assignment: CDR1 MNHEY and CDR2 SMNVEV (reference sequence). V lost 10 bases, J lost 3 bases, and 19 bases lay in between. The CDR3 DNA sequence: TGTGCCACTACACCCCCAGCAAACCGCTATAATTCACCCCTCCACTTT. Its protein product is CATTPPANRYNSPLHF.